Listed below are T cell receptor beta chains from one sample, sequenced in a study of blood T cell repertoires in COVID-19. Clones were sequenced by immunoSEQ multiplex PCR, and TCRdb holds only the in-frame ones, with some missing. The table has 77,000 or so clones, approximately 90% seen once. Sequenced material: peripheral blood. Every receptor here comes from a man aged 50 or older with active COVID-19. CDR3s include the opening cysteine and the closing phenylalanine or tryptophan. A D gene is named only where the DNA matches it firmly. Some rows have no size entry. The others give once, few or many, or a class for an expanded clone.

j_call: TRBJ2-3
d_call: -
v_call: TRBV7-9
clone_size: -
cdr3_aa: CASSGGDTQYF
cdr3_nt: TGTGCCAGCAGTGGCGGTGATACGCAGTATTTT

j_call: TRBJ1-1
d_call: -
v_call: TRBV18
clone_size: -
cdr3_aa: CASSPGLNTEAFF
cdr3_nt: TGTGCCAGCTCACCAGGGCTGAACACTGAAGCTTTCTTT

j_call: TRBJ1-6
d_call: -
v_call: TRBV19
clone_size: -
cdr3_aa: CASSISGQPNSPLHF
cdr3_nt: TGTGCCAGTAGTATTTCCGGACAGCCTAATTCACCCCTCCACTTT

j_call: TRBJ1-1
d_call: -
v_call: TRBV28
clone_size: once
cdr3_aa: CASRGGDLENTEAFF
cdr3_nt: TGTGCCAGCAGGGGGGGGGACCTGGAGAACACTGAAGCTTTCTTT

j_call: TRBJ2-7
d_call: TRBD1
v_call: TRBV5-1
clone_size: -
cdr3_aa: CASSSWTGGNNDEQYF
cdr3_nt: TGCGCCAGCAGCTCCTGGACAGGGGGCAACAACGACGAGCAGTACTTC

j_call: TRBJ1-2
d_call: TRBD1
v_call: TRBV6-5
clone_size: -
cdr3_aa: CATTTGGSLYGYTF
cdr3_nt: TGTGCCACCACAACAGGGGGCTCGCTCTATGGCTACACCTTC

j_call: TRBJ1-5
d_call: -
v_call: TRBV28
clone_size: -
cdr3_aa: CASSPQGAGNQPQHF
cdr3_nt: TGTGCCAGCAGTCCTCAGGGTGCGGGCAATCAGCCCCAGCATTTT

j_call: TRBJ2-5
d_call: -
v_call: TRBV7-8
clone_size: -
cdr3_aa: CASRRQQETQYF
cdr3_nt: TGTGCCAGCAGGCGACAGCAAGAGACCCAGTACTTC

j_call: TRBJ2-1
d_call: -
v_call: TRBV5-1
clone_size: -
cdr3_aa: CASSLDTSHYNEQFF
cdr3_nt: TGCGCCAGCAGCTTGGATACTAGCCACTACAATGAGCAGTTCTTC

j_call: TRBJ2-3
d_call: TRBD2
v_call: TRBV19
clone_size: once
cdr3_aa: CASSMASGGAMNTQYF
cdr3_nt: TGTGCCAGTAGTATGGCCAGCGGGGGGGCCATGAATACGCAGTATTTT

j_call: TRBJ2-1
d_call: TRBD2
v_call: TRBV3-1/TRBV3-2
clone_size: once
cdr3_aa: CASTPTSRLNEQFF
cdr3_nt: TGTGCCAGCACCCCGACTAGCCGACTCAATGAGCAGTTCTTC

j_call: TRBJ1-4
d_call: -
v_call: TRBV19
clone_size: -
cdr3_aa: CASGGMSGEKLFF
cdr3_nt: TGTGCCAGCGGCGGGATGTCGGGTGAAAAACTGTTTTTT

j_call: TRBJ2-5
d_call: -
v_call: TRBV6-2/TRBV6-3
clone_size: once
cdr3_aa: CASTPGGLKGTQYF
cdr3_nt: TGTGCCAGCACCCCCGGGGGGCTAAAGGGGACCCAGTACTTC

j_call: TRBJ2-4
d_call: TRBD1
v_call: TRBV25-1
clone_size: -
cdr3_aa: CASSEFRTGDIQYF
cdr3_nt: TGTGCCAGCAGTGAATTTAGGACAGGGGACATTCAGTACTTC

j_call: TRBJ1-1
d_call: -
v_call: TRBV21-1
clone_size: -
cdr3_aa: CASSSHQDRRNTEAFF
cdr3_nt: TGTGCCAGCAGCAGTCACCAGGACAGACGAAACACTGAAGCTTTCTTT

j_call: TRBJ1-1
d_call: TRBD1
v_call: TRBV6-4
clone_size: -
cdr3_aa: CASRQQGAGNTEAFF
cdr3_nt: TGTGCCAGCAGACAACAGGGGGCCGGGAACACTGAAGCTTTCTTT

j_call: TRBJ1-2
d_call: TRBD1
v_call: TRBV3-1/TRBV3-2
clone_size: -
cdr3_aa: CASSLTSGTGSKAYGYTF
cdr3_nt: TGTGCCAGCAGCCTAACTTCCGGGACAGGGAGTAAAGCCTATGGCTACACCTTC

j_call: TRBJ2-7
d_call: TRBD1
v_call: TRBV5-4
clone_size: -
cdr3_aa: CASSPTGTGYYEQYF
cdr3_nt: TGTGCCAGCAGTCCCACCGGGACAGGGTATTACGAGCAGTACTTC

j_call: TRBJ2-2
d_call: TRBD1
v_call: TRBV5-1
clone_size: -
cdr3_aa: CASSPDRVNTGELFF
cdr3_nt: TGCGCCAGCAGCCCGGACAGGGTGAACACCGGGGAGCTGTTTTTT